One and the same sample provided the 15 T cell receptor beta chains below, sequenced in a study of CD8 T cells in ankylosing spondylitis. Findings and limits, study-wide: A TCR beta motif of several highly homologous variants seemed to mark ankylosing spondylitis blood.

TCRdb fed the 5' RACE reads into MiXCR, producing one record per CDR3 protein. The table lists fewer than 500,000 distinct CDR3 sequences, 20% to 25% of them singletons, with 16% in the top ten. What these receptors recognize is not known. Sequenced material: blood, either unsorted or a sorted T cell fraction (not recorded which). These receptors were taken from a male donor with ankylosing spondylitis.

The V gene is TRBV24-1, the J gene TRBJ1-6; 9 bases are a match to TRBD1. This CDR3 comprises 14 residues. Germline CDR1 reads KGHDR; CDR2 reads SFDVKD. V gave up 12 bases and J gave up 7 bases; unmatched junction bases: 9. CDR3 amino acids: CAAPQGANNSPLHF. The CDR3 region has the DNA TGTGCCGCCCCACAGGGGGCGAACAATTCACCCCTCCACTTT.

The chain recombines TRBV4-2 with TRBJ2-2; perhaps D is TRBD1 or TRBD2 (6 bases each). In germline, CDR1 is LGHNA, CDR2 YNFKEQ. The ends were cut back, 4 bases at V and 4 bases at J, with 19 bases in the middle. This CDR3 is built from 17 residues. The CDR3 DNA sequence: TGTGCCAGCAGCCGAGAAGGGCGCGGGGACATCACCGGGGAGCTGTTTTTT. Amino acids: CASSREGRGDITGELFF.

The CDR3 nucleotides read TGTGCCAGCACCACCGGAACCTACGAGCAGTACTTC. Translated, it gives CASTTGTYEQYF. This chain joins TRBV28 and TRBJ2-7, with D unclear. V lost 7 bases and J 2 bases, leaving 9 bases between the germline ends. Germline V CDR1 and CDR2: MDHEN, SYDVKM. The CDR3 is 12 residues long. The whole variable domain, filled in from reference TRBV28 and TRBJ2-7, reads DVKVTQSSRYLVKRTGEKVFLECVQDMDHENMFWYRQDPGLGLRLIYFSYDVKMKEKGDIPEGYSVSREKKERFSLILESASTNQTSMYLCASTTGTYEQYFGPGTRLTVT.

This chain uses TRBV3-1 with TRBJ1-2; no reliable D call. V lost 6 bases and J lost 8, with 10 bases in between. Germline CDR1 and CDR2: LGHDT and YNNKEL (reference sequence). The CDR3 runs to 11 residues. This CDR3 reads CASRAGGGYTF. CDR3 DNA: TGTGCCAGCAGGGCCGGTGGCGGCTACACCTTC.

This clonotype was counted at least ten times. The CDR3 loop is CASSLENEQYF. CDR3 in DNA: TGTGCCAGCAGCTTAGAAAACGAGCAGTACTTC. The chain has TRBV7-6 and TRBJ2-7; D is undetermined. Deletions cut 1 base from V and 5 bases from J, with 3 bases between. The CDR3 totals 11 residues. Germline lookup yields CDR1 SGHVS and CDR2 FNYEAQ.

Only a few counts were recorded for this clonotype. The rearrangement links TRBV19 to TRBJ1-1; D ambiguous. V dropped 6 bases and J dropped 0 bases, with 5 bases sitting between them. CDR1 is LNHDA and CDR2 is SQIVND in the germline V gene (reference sequence). CDR3 length equals 12 residues. The CDR3 nucleotides are TGTGCCAGTAGATATATGAACACTGAAGCTTTCTTT. Protein sequence: CASRYMNTEAFF.

The table lists this clonotype with a few counts. The chain carries TRBV28 and TRBJ1-5; D ambiguous. This CDR3 contains 14 residues. Germline CDR1 MDHEN, CDR2 SYDVKM. V lost 2 bases, J lost 4 bases, and 9 bases lay in between. The DNA of the CDR3 is TGTGCCAGCAGTTTACGTTCTGGGAATCAGCCCCAGCATTTT. Its translation: CASSLRSGNQPQHF.

This sequence joins TRBV6-5 and TRBJ1-2, with no clear D. Deletions cut 2 bases from V and 0 bases from J, with 7 bases between. The CDR3 loop spans 14 amino acids. Germline lookup yields CDR1 MNHEY and CDR2 SVGAGI. The CDR3 DNA reads as TGTGCCAGCAGTTACGTCGGAGCTAACTATGGCTACACCTTC. Translated, it gives CASSYVGANYGYTF.

This clonotype appeared many times. CDR3 DNA sequence: TGCGCCAGCAGCAAACTAGCGGGAGGTAGCGAGCAGTACTTC. Translating gives CASSKLAGGSEQYF. The chain has TRBV5-1 and TRBJ2-7, with TRBD2 identical over 12 bases. V lost 4 bases and J lost 6; bases outside the gene matches: 5. CDR1 SGHRS and CDR2 YFSETQ come from the germline V gene. This CDR3 has 14 residues.

The chain employs TRBV5-1 and TRBJ1-1; 9 nucleotides align to TRBD1. Trimming at V came to 0 bases and at J to 3 bases, leaving 6 bases not matched to a gene. The germline gives CDR1 SGHRS, CDR2 YFSETQ. The CDR3 consists of 16 residues. In DNA form, the CDR3 reads TGCGCCAGCAGCTTGGAGTGGGGACAGGGTGACACTGAAGCTTTCTTT. Translation: CASSLEWGQGDTEAFF.

The rearrangement joins TRBV6-5 to TRBJ1-1; 11 positions match TRBD1. The CDR3 spans 16 residues. Germline-derived CDR1 and CDR2 are MNHEY and SVGAGI. J was trimmed by 4 bases and V by 4 bases; bases with no gene match: 8. CDR3 nucleotide sequence: TGTGCCAGCAGTTTAATACCCGGGACAGGGGGCACTGAAGCTTTCTTT. This translates into CASSLIPGTGGTEAFF.

The chain is built from TRBV5-6 and TRBJ2-1, with D tentatively TRBD2 (6 bases). The V end was cut by 3 bases, the J end by 0 bases, with 16 bases between. Per germline, CDR1 SGHDT and CDR2 YYEEEE. CDR3 length: 17 residues. The CDR3 reads CASSSDLARSSYNEQFF. Written as DNA, the CDR3 is TGTGCCAGCAGCTCCGATCTAGCGAGAAGCTCCTACAATGAGCAGTTCTTC.

Here the CDR3 reads CASTSGLAANTGELFF. Here the CDR3 DNA reads TGCGCCAGCACCAGCGGGCTAGCGGCGAACACCGGGGAGCTGTTTTTT. The rearrangement links TRBV5-1 to TRBJ2-2; 7 bases fit TRBD2. CDR1 and CDR2 (germline): SGHRS, YFSETQ. The CDR3 totals 16 residues. V was clipped by 6 bases and J by 0 bases; unmatched bases: 8.

This clonotype was observed many times. The V gene is TRBV10-3, the J gene TRBJ2-1; D ambiguous. Trimming removed 1 base at V and 9 bases at J, with 16 bases between. The germline CDR1 and CDR2 sequences are ENHRY and SYGVKD. The CDR3 runs 15 residues. The CDR3 region is CAISEFGLDHGEQFF. CDR3 DNA sequence: TGTGCCATCAGTGAGTTCGGCCTAGACCACGGTGAGCAGTTCTTC.

This clonotype was found many times. The gene calls are TRBV5-1 and TRBJ1-1; D may be TRBD1 (6 bases). Trimming removed 0 bases from V and 9 bases from J, with 15 bases in between. CDR3 length equals 14 residues. From germline, CDR1 is SGHRS and CDR2 YFSETQ. The CDR3 DNA follows: TGCGCCAGCAGCTTGGATTCAGTGGGGGGCAAAGCTTTCTTT. Protein sequence: CASSLDSVGGKAFF.